What follows describes a single T cell receptor (beta chain). Authors' processing steps: CDR3 differences across clinicopathological groups were used to build a distant-metastasis classifier for papillary thyroid cancer. With MiXCR, TCRdb called clones anew from the PCR reads. TCRdb, not the original authors, processed these V and J calls. The repertoire has 25,000 to 30,000 clones, about a quarter of them found once; the top ten carry over 5%. The CDR3 length is 14 residues. Germline lookup yields CDR1 SGHDT and CDR2 YYEEEE. Trimming took off 6 bases at V and 3 bases at J, with 16 bases between the two ends. All patients reached thyroid surgery having received no treatment beforehand. The data stem from a study of metastatic and nonmetastatic thyroid tumors.

The sequence came from a female donor with papillary thyroid cancer or a benign thyroid nodule (not recorded which). Some clones in this sample may be carry-over from other donors' samples. This chain uses TRBV5-6 with TRBJ2-7, with D uncertain. Specimen: blood. CDR3 in DNA: TGTGCCAGCACTGCTTCTCTAGTAGGCTACGAGCAGTACGTC. It is translated as CASTASLVGYEQYV.